The T cell receptor (beta chain) under discussion was sequenced for a study of blood T cell repertoires in COVID-19. Study at large: Sites in the United States, Italy and Spain provided acute and convalescent COVID-19 samples. PBMCs, B-cell-depleted T cells, or T cells were the source of the cDNA or gDNA that made up the material.

Per the study methods: Amplified reference gene primers provided the basis for estimating nucleated cell counts. Sequencing used immunoSEQ multiplex PCR; TCRdb keeps in-frame clones, though not all of them. That table supplies the V and J calls and clone size; D and trimming were determined from the DNA. Of 300,000 or so clones in the sample, around 87% were seen once. CDR3 length: 14 residues. V lost 4 bases, J lost 1 base, and 8 bases lay in between. Germline loops: CDR1 SGHDT, CDR2 YYEEEE. The source is a man aged 50-60 years with active or convalescent COVID-19. The chain carries TRBV5-6 and TRBJ2-2, with D perhaps matching TRBD2 (5 bases). The sample consisted of peripheral blood. The CDR3 DNA reads TGTGCCAGCAGCGAGGGTGGGAACACCGGGGAGCTGTTTTTT. Protein: CASSEGGNTGELFF.